This record concerns one TCR beta chain sequence. This sample stems from a study of blood T cell repertoires in COVID-19. Whole-study context: Samples came from the United States, Italy and Spain, spanning acute and convalescent COVID-19. From T cells, B-cell-depleted T cells, or PBMCs came the material, which was cDNA or gDNA.

Source study methods: How many nucleated cells were present was estimated from reference gene primer amplification. Profiling relied on immunoSEQ multiplex PCR, and the TCRdb table lists in-frame clones only, not all of them. For V, J and clone size, that table is used; D and trimming come from the DNA. The table has approximately 44,000 clones, about 86% seen once; the top ten hold around 4.9%. The V and J ends lost 2 bases and 1 base, in that order; junction bases with no gene match: 9. Germline CDR1 reads SGHVS; CDR2 reads FQNEAQ. This CDR3 is 18 amino acids long. The sequence came from a human donor in a cohort sampled during active COVID-19. The sequencing input was peripheral blood. The chain is built from TRBV7-8 and TRBJ2-5; TRBD2 aligns across 11 bases. The CDR3 reads CASSLPGSGTSGQETQYF. The CDR3 DNA reads TGTGCCAGCAGCTTACCCGGCTCCGGGACTAGCGGCCAAGAGACCCAGTACTTC.